Listed below are T cell receptor beta chains from one sample, sequenced in a study of OX40 agonist ivuxolimab in advanced cancers. The table came from immunoSEQ multiplex PCR; TCRdb's copy has only in-frame clones and leaves some out. The sample includes about 61,000 clones, approximately 77% of them seen just once. The sample was CD4+ or CD8+ T cells sorted from blood, taken in a trial of the OX40 agonist ivuxolimab. The source is an adult with an advanced solid tumor such as melanoma, head and neck, liver or kidney cancer. Each CDR3 is given with its conserved first and last residue. D genes are given only for firm matches. Some rows mark clone size as missing; the rest say once, few, many or name a class of expanded clone.

v_gene	d_gene	abundance	j_gene	CDR3nt	CDR3aa
TRBV18	.	.	TRBJ2-2	TGTGCCAGCTCACCACGGGTGACCAGTACCGGGGAGCTGTTTTTT	CASSPRVTSTGELFF
TRBV29-1	TRBD1	.	TRBJ2-3	TGCAGCGCTCCGGGACAGGGGGAAGATACGCAGTATTTT	CSAPGQGEDTQYF
TRBV7-9	.	once	TRBJ2-1	TGTGCCAGCAGCTTGGGCGGGACGCCCTACAATGAGCAGTTCTTC	CASSLGGTPYNEQFF
TRBV7-2	.	.	TRBJ1-4	TGTGCCAGCAGCTACGACAGTTCAACTAATGAAAAACTGTTTTTT	CASSYDSSTNEKLFF
TRBV19	.	.	TRBJ2-2	TGTGCCAGTAGTATCGGACCAAACACCGGGGAGCTGTTTTTT	CASSIGPNTGELFF
TRBV7-2	.	.	TRBJ2-1	TGTGCCAGCAGCCCGGAGGCCTCTTGGAATGAGCAGTTCTTC	CASSPEASWNEQFF
TRBV19	.	.	TRBJ1-1	TGTGCCAGTAGCCCCTTAATGATCGGGGCCACTGAAGCTTTCTTT	CASSPLMIGATEAFF
TRBV19	.	.	TRBJ2-5	TGTGCCAGTAGTACCAACAGGGATGTGACCCAGTACTTC	CASSTNRDVTQYF
TRBV11-2	TRBD2	few	TRBJ2-4	TGTGCCAGCAGCTTTCGGGCGGGAGGGCGCGGCGTCGCAAAAAACATTCAGTACTTC	CASSFRAGGRGVAKNIQYF
TRBV5-8	.	.	TRBJ1-5	TGTGCCAGCAGCCTAGGACTGAAGGAGCAGCCCCAGCATTTT	CASSLGLKEQPQHF
TRBV6-6	.	.	TRBJ2-1	TGTGCCAGCAGTTACTCACGGGAGACCTACAATGAGCAGTTCTTC	CASSYSRETYNEQFF
TRBV11-3	.	.	TRBJ2-5	TGTGCCAGCAGCCGCCGGGACGGACAAGAGACCCAGTACTTC	CASSRRDGQETQYF
TRBV19	TRBD1	.	TRBJ2-7	TGTGCCAGTAGAACCGGGACAGGGGGAGACGAGCAGTACTTC	CASRTGTGGDEQYF
TRBV4-3	TRBD2	.	TRBJ2-7	TGCGCCAGCAGCCACCTAGTAGTGGCAAGCGGGAGGGAGGTTGAGCAGTACTTC	CASSHLVVASGREVEQYF
TRBV2	.	.	TRBJ2-5	TGTGCCAACCCAAGGTGGCCCCTCCAAGAGACCCAGTACTTC	CANPRWPLQETQYF
TRBV7-2	TRBD1	.	TRBJ2-2	TGTGCCAGCAACTCCCAGGGGGCCCTGGGCACCGGGGAGCTGTTTTTT	CASNSQGALGTGELFF
TRBV7-9	TRBD1	.	TRBJ1-2	TGTGCCAGCAGCTTAAGTACAGGGGACTATGGCTACACCTTC	CASSLSTGDYGYTF
TRBV5-1	.	.	TRBJ1-1	TGCGCCAGCAGCCCGCAGGGAATGCGCCCTGAAGCTTTCTTT	CASSPQGMRPEAFF
TRBV10-2	.	.	TRBJ2-5	TGCGCCAGCACGACTAACCAAGAGACCCAGTACTTC	CASTTNQETQYF
TRBV27	.	.	TRBJ2-2	TGTGCCAGCAGTTTAGGTCCTGGCAGGGTGGGTAGGACCGGGGAGCTGTTTTTT	CASSLGPGRVGRTGELFF
TRBV15	.	once	TRBJ1-1	TGTGCCACCAGCAGAGATCCGGGAGCCGTCACTGAAGCTTTCTTT	CATSRDPGAVTEAFF
TRBV6-4	.	.	TRBJ2-1	TGTGCCAGCGGGCAAGGACTATTCTCCTACAATGAGCAGTTCTTC	CASGQGLFSYNEQFF
TRBV28	.	.	TRBJ2-7	TGTGCCAGCAGTTCTGAATGGGGTGCATCCTACGAGCAGTACTTC	CASSSEWGASYEQYF
TRBV7-2	.	.	TRBJ2-3	TGTGCCAGCAGCTTAGCTTCGGGATCGGGCGCAGATACGCAGTATTTT	CASSLASGSGADTQYF
TRBV5-4	TRBD2	once	TRBJ2-5	TGTGCCAGCAGCTTGGGACTAGCTGGCGGGGTAGAGACCCAGTACTTC	CASSLGLAGGVETQYF
TRBV6-1	TRBD2	.	TRBJ2-1	TGTGCCAGCAGTGAGGGGGGACTAGCGGGAGTATTCAATGAGCAGTTCTTC	CASSEGGLAGVFNEQFF
TRBV7-9	TRBD2	few	TRBJ2-2	TGTGCCAGCAGACGACTAGCGGAGAACACCGGGGAGCTGTTTTTT	CASRRLAENTGELFF
TRBV28	.	.	TRBJ2-5	TGTGCCAGCAGTTATCAGGGCGAGACCCAGTACTTC	CASSYQGETQYF
TRBV12-2	.	.	TRBJ2-7	TGTCCGGTGTACGAGCAGTACTTC	CPVYEQYF
TRBV7-2	.	.	TRBJ1-3	TGTGCCAGCAGCTCCGAGGGGTTTACTGGAAACACCATATATTTT	CASSSEGFTGNTIYF
TRBV18	.	.	TRBJ1-1	TGTGCCAGCTCACCAGGGGTGCCCTCTGGAGCTTTCTTT	CASSPGVPSGAFF
TRBV28	.	.	TRBJ2-7	TGTGCCAGCAAAGTTTCAAACTCCGAGCAGTACTTC	CASKVSNSEQYF
TRBV2	.	.	TRBJ2-1	TGTGCCAGCACTGTGGAGACCTACAATGAGCAGTTCTTC	CASTVETYNEQFF
TRBV7-2	TRBD2	.	TRBJ2-1	TGTGCCAGCAGCTTAGTCTCCTGGTCCGGGAGGGATGGTGAGCAGTTCTTC	CASSLVSWSGRDGEQFF
TRBV27	.	.	TRBJ1-1	TGTGCCAGCAGCCACCGGGACACACCACCGAACACTGAAGCTTTCTTT	CASSHRDTPPNTEAFF
TRBV30	.	.	TRBJ1-5	TGTGCCTGGAGTCACAGGGATAATCAGCCCCAGCATTTT	CAWSHRDNQPQHF
TRBV18	.	.	TRBJ2-3	TGTGCCAGCTCAAATACAAGAAGATCTAGCACAGATACGCAGTATTTT	CASSNTRRSSTDTQYF
TRBV2	TRBD2	.	TRBJ2-3	TGTGCCAGCAGCTCCACCCCCTACGGCGGGAGGGATGCAGATACGCAGTATTTT	CASSSTPYGGRDADTQYF
TRBV7-2	TRBD2	.	TRBJ2-3	TGTGCCAGCAGCCCTCAGCGGGAGGGCCTACATACGCAGTATTTT	CASSPQREGLHTQYF
TRBV5-1	.	.	TRBJ2-2	TGCGCCAGCAGCTTGGAGGCCGGATCCGGGGAGCTGTTTTTT	CASSLEAGSGELFF
TRBV5-4	.	once	TRBJ2-1	TGTGCCAGCAGCTTGGAAGTAGCGTGGGAGGACAATGAGCAGTTCTTC	CASSLEVAWEDNEQFF
TRBV4-3	TRBD2	.	TRBJ2-7	TGCGCCAGCAGCCAAGATTGGCCTAGCGGGACATACGAGCAGTACTTC	CASSQDWPSGTYEQYF
TRBV10-3	.	few	TRBJ2-2	TGTGCCGGCCGAAGCACCGGGGAGCTGTTTTTT	CAGRSTGELFF
TRBV11-2	.	.	TRBJ2-1	TGTGCCAGCAGGAGGGGCGGATCCTACAATGAGCAGTTCTTC	CASRRGGSYNEQFF
TRBV5-1	.	.	TRBJ2-1	TGCGCCAGCAGCTTGACGGGAGACTTCAATGAGCAGTTCTTC	CASSLTGDFNEQFF
TRBV6-5	.	.	TRBJ2-7	TGTGCCAGCAGTTACTCTGACGAGCAGTACTTC	CASSYSDEQYF
TRBV29-1	TRBD1	.	TRBJ1-1	TGCAGCGGGCAAGGACAGGTGAACACTGAAGCTTTCTTT	CSGQGQVNTEAFF
TRBV19	TRBD1	.	TRBJ1-2	TGTGCCAGTAGTTTCCGGACAGGATCCTATGGCTACACCTTC	CASSFRTGSYGYTF
TRBV19	.	few	TRBJ1-1	TGTGCCAGTAGTAGTCGACGGACCACTGAAGCTTTCTTT	CASSSRRTTEAFF
TRBV7-9	.	.	TRBJ1-1	TGTGCCAGCAGCTTAACGGACATCAACGCTTTCTTT	CASSLTDINAFF
TRBV15	.	.	TRBJ1-1	TGTGCCACCAGCAGAGCAGTTGGGAGCGGGGACACTGAAGCTTTCTTT	CATSRAVGSGDTEAFF
TRBV2	TRBD1	once	TRBJ1-2	TGTGCCAGCAGTGAACCGGGACAGGGGGTTTATGGCTACACCTTC	CASSEPGQGVYGYTF
TRBV5-1	.	few	TRBJ2-5	TGCGCCAGCAGCTTGATACCCCAGGAGACCCAGTACTTC	CASSLIPQETQYF
TRBV9	TRBD2	once	TRBJ2-1	TGTGCCAGCAGCCCCCCCCCAAGCGGGGCTCCCTACAATGAGCAGTTCTTC	CASSPPPSGAPYNEQFF
TRBV19	.	.	TRBJ2-3	TGTGCCAGTCACCCCTGGGGCGGGGCAGGCACAGATACGCAGTATTTT	CASHPWGGAGTDTQYF
TRBV18	TRBD1	.	TRBJ1-1	TGTGCCAGCTCAGTAAGACAGGGGGACACTGAAGCTTTCTTT	CASSVRQGDTEAFF
TRBV6-5	.	.	TRBJ2-1	TGTGCCAGCAGTCGGGGGAATGAGCAGTTCTTC	CASSRGNEQFF